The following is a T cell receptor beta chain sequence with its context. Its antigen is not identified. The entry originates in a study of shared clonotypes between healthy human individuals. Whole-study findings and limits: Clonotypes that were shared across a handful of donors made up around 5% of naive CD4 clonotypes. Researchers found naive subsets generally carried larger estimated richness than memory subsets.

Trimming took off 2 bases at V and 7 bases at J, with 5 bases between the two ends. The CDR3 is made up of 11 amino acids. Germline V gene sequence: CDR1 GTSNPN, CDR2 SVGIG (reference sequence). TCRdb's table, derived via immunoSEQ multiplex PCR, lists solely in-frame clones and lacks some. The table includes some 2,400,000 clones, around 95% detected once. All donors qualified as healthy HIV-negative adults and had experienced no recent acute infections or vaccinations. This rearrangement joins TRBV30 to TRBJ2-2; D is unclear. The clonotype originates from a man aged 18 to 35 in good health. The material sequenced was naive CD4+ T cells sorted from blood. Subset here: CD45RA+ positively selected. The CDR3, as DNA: TGTGCCTGGAGTAACTACGGGGAGCTGTTTTTT. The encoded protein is CAWSNYGELFF.